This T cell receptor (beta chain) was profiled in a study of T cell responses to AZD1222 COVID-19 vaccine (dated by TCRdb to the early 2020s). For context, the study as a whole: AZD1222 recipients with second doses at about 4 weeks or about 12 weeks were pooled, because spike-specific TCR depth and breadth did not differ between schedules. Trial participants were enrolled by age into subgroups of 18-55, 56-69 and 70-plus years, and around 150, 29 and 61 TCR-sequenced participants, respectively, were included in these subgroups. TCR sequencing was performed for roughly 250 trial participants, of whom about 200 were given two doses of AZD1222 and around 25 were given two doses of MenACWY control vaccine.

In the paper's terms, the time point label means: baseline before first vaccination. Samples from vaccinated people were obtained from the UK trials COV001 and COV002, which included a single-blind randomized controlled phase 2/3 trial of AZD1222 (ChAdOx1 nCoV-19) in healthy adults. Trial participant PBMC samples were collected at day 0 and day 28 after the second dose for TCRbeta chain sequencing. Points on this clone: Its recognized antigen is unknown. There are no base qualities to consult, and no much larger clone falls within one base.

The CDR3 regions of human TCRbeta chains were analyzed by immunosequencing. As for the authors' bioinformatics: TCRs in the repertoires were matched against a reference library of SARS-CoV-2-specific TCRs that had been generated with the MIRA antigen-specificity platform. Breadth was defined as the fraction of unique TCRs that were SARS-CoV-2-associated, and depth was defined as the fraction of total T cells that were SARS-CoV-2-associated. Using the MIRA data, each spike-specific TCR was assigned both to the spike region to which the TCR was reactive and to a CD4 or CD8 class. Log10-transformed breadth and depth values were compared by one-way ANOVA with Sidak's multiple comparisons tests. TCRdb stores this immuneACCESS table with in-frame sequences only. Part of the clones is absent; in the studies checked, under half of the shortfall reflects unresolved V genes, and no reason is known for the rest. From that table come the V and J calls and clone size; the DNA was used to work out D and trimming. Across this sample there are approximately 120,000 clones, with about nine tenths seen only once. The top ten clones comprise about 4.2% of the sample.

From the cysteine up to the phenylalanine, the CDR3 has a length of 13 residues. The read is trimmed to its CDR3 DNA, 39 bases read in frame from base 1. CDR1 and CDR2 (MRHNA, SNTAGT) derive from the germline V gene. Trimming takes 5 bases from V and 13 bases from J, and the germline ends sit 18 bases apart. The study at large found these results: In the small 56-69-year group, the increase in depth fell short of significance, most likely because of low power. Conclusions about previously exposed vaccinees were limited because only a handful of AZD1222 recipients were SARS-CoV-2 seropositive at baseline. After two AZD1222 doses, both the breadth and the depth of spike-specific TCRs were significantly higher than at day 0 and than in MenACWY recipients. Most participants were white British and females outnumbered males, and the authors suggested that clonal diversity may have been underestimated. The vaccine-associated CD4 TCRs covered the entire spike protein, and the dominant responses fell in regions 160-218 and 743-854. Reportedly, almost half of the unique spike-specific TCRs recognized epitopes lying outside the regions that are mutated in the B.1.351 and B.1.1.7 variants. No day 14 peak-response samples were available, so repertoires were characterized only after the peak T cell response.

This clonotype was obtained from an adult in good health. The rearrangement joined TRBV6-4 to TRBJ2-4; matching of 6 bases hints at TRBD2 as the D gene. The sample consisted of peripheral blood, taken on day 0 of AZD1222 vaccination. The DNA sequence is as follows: TGTGCCAGCAGTATAGAACCTAACGGGAGACAGTACTTC. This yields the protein CASSIEPNGRQYF.